This TCR beta chain was obtained from a study of cytomegalovirus exposure and HLA in healthy donors. As regards this clone: Its antigen is currently unknown.

Nominal health characterized the donors when sampled, though unrecorded immune exposures were likely. 13 Jbeta primers and 60 Vbeta primers were used for the PCR. The repertoire was sequenced with immunoSEQ multiplex PCR; TCRdb's copy has only in-frame clones and lacks some. The sample holds fewer than 75,000 clones; roughly 70% are singletons and the top ten take around 11%. The CDR3 is 18 residues long. The germline CDR1 and CDR2 sequences are SGHDN and FVKESK. Study results and caveats: In a later analysis, the majority of CMV-associated beta chains seemingly showed HLA restriction. Of the V segments, some could not be distinguished, including TRBV6-2 and TRBV6-3, and were excluded. Productive rates of about 87% or about 30% were seen for most TCR beta V segments in an earlier analysis.

V and J are TRBV14 and TRBJ2-5, with TRBD1 identical over 8 bases. The J call may be faulty, since TRBJ2-7 better matches the DNA end. This clonotype originated in a man aged 65 to 85 in good health and CMV-seronegative. Sequences were obtained from PBMCs. DNA of the CDR3: TGTGCCAGCAGCCAAGTGGGCCGCTTCGGACAGGGCTCCTACGAGCAGTACTTC. It translates to CASSQVGRFGQGSYEQYF.